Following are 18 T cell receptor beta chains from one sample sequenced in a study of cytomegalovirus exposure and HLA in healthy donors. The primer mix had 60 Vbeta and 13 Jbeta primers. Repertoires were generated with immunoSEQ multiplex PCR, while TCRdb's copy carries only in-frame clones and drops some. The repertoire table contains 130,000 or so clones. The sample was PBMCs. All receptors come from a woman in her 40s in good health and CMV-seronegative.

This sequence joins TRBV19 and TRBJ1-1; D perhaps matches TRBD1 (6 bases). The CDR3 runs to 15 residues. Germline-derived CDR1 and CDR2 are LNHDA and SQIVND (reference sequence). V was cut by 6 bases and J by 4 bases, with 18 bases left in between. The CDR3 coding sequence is TGTGCCAGTAGACCCCTTACAGGGTCTGGCACTGAAGCTTTCTTT. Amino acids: CASRPLTGSGTEAFF.

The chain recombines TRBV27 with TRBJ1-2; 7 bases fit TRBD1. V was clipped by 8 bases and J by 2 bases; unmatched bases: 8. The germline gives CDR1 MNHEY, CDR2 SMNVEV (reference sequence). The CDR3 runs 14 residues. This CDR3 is CASGWDSSNYGYTF. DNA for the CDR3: TGTGCCAGCGGGTGGGACAGCTCGAACTATGGCTACACCTTC.

CDR3 DNA: TGTGCCTATACGGGAGACAGAAGGGTTAACTATGGCTACACCTTC. Residues: CAYTGDRRVNYGYTF. The chain combines TRBV6-1 with TRBJ1-2, with a tentative D call TRBD1 (5 bases). The CDR3 loop spans 15 amino acids. V was clipped by 11 bases and J by 1 base, with 20 bases between them. CDR1 and CDR2 from the germline V gene are MNHNS and SASEGT.

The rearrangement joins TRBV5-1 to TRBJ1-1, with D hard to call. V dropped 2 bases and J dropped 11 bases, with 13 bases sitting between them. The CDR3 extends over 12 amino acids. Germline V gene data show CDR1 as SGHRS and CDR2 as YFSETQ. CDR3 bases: TGCGCCAGCAGCTTAGACTCGGCGTATGCTTTCTTT. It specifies CASSLDSAYAFF.

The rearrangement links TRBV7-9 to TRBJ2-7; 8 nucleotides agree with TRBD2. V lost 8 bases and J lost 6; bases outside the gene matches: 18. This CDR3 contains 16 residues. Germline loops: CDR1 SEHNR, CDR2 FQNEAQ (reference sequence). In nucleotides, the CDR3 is TGTGCCAGCTCGCTTTTAGCGGGGACTCGGGGTCCCGAGCAGTACGTC. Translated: CASSLLAGTRGPEQYV.

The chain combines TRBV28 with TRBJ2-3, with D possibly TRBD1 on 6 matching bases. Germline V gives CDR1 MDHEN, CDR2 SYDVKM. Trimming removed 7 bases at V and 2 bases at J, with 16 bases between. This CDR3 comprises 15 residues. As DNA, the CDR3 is TGTGCCAGCAAATCAGGGGCAGGGCCCACAGATACGCAGTATTTT. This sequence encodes CASKSGAGPTDTQYF.

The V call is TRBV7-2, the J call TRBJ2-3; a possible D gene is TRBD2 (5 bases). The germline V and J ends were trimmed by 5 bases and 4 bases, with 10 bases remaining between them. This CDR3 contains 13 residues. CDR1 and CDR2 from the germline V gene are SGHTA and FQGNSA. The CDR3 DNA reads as TGTGCCAGCAGCCCCGGTAGCGCAGATACGCAGTATTTT. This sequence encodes CASSPGSADTQYF.

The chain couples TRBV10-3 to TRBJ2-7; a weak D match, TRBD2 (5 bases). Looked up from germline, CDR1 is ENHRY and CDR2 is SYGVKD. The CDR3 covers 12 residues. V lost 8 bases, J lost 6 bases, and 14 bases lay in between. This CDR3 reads CAIAPSGGEQYV. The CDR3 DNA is TGTGCCATCGCCCCAAGCGGAGGCGAGCAGTACGTC.

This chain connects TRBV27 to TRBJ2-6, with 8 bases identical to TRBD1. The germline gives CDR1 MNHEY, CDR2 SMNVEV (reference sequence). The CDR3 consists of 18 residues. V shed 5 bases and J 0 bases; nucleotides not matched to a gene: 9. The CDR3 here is CASSIWTGSGSGANVLTF. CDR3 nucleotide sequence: TGTGCCAGCAGTATTTGGACAGGGAGCGGCTCTGGGGCCAACGTCCTGACTTTC. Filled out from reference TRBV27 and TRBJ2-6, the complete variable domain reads EAQVTQNPRYLITVTGKKLTVTCSQNMNHEYMSWYRQDPGLGLRQIYYSMNVEVTDKGDVPEGYKVSRKEKRNFPLILESPSPNQTSLYFCASSIWTGSGSGANVLTFGAGSRLTVL.

CDR3 in DNA: TGTGCCAGCAGCCCCCGACAGGGCCGAGGGACTGAAGCTTTCTTT. Amino acid sequence: CASSPRQGRGTEAFF. The rearrangement uses TRBV7-2 and TRBJ1-1; the match to TRBD1 covers 7 bases. This CDR3 is 15 amino acids long. The germline CDR1 and CDR2 sequences are SGHTA and FQGNSA. The trim removed 5 bases at V and 5 bases at J, leaving 11 bases unmatched.

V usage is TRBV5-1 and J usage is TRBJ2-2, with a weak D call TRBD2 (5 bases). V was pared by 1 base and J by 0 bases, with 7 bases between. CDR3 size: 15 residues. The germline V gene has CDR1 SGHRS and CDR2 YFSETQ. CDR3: CASSLRGSNTGELFF. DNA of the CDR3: TGCGCCAGCAGCTTGCGAGGGTCGAACACCGGGGAGCTGTTTTTT.

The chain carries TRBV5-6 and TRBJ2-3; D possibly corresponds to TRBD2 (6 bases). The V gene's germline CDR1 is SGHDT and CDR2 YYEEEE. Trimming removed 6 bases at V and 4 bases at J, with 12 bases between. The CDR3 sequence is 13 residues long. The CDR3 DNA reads TGTGCCAGCACCCCCGGGAGTGCAGATACGCAGTATTTT. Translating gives CASTPGSADTQYF.

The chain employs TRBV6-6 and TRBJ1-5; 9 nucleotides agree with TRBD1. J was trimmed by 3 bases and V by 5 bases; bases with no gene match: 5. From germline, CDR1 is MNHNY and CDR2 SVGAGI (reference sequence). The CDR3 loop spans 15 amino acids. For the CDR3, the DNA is TGTGCCAGCAGTCTCAGGACAGGGGACAATCAGCCCCAGCATTTT. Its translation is CASSLRTGDNQPQHF.

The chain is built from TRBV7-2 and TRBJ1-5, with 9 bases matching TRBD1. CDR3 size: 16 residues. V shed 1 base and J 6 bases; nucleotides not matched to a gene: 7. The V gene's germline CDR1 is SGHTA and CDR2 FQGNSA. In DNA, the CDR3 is TGTGCCAGCAGCTTAGGGGGGACAGGGATGGTTCAGCCCCAGCATTTT. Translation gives CASSLGGTGMVQPQHF.

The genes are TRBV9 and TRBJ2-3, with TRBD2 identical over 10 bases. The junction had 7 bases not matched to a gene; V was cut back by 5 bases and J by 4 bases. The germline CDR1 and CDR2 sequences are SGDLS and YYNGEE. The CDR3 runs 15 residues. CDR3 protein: CASSRSGGAPDTQYF. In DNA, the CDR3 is TGTGCCAGCAGTCGAAGCGGGGGGGCCCCAGATACGCAGTATTTT.

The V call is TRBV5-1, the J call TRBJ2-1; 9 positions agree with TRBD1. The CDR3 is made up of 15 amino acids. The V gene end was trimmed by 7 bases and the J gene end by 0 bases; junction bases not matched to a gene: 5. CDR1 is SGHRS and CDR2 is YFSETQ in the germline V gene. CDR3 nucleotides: TGCGCCAGCGGGACAGGGCAAAGCTCCTACAATGAGCAGTTCTTC. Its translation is CASGTGQSSYNEQFF.

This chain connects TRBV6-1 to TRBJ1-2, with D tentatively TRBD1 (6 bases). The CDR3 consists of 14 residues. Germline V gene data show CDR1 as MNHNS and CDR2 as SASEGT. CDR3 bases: TGTGCTGCGGGGGGCGGGGAAAATAACTATGGCTACACCTTC. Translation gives CAAGGGENNYGYTF.

The CDR3 is CAGGGWGNTEAFF. CDR3 nucleotides: TGTGCCGGAGGAGGGTGGGGGAACACTGAAGCTTTCTTT. This rearrangement joins TRBV28 to TRBJ1-1; D is unclear. The CDR3 is made up of 13 amino acids. CDR1 is MDHEN and CDR2 is SYDVKM in the germline V gene. The V end was cut by 11 bases, the J end by 1 base, with 14 bases between. Together with reference TRBV28 and TRBJ1-1, the CDR3 gives the full variable domain: DVKVTQSSRYLVKRTGEKVFLECVQDMDHENMFWYRQDPGLGLRLIYFSYDVKMKEKGDIPEGYSVSREKKERFSLILESASTNQTSMYLCAGGGWGNTEAFFGQGTRLTVV.